What follows are 32 T cell receptor beta chains derived from one specimen sequenced in a study of cytomegalovirus exposure and HLA in healthy donors. The PCR ran on 60 Vbeta and 13 Jbeta primers. The method was immunoSEQ multiplex PCR; TCRdb's version includes in-frame clones alone and lacks a portion of them. The sample comprises around 210,000 clones, roughly 78% of which are singletons, and 0.45% to 0.5% rests with the top ten. The sequenced sample was PBMCs. The origin of the receptors is a boy aged 5-17 years in good health and CMV-seronegative.

The gene calls are TRBV27 and TRBJ2-1; 8 bases match TRBD2. This CDR3 contains 17 residues. Germline V gene data show CDR1 as MNHEY and CDR2 as SMNVEV (reference sequence). V was clipped by 2 bases and J by 5 bases; unmatched bases: 11. CDR3: CASSLVRGRTNHNEQFF. In DNA, the CDR3 is TGTGCCAGCAGTTTAGTTCGCGGGAGGACAAACCACAATGAGCAGTTCTTC.

Here the CDR3 DNA reads TGTGCCAGCAAGCCCCCTGCAACTAATGAAAAACTGTTTTTT. Translated: CASKPPATNEKLFF. The gene calls are TRBV2 and TRBJ1-4, with D hard to call. The ends were cut back, 7 bases at V and 0 bases at J, with 9 bases in the middle. This CDR3 is 14 amino acids long. Per germline, CDR1 SNHLY and CDR2 FYNNEI.

In its sample, this clone was seen once. The chain has TRBV30 and TRBJ2-2, with 8 bases that match TRBD1. CDR3 length: 15 amino acids. Germline V lookup: CDR1 GTSNPN, CDR2 SVGIG (reference sequence). Losses at the gene ends were 0 bases for V and 7 bases for J; bases not matched to a gene: 7. The CDR3 coding sequence is TGTGCCTGGAGTGTACTTGGACAGGGAGTCGGGGAGCTGTTTTTT. Amino acids: CAWSVLGQGVGELFF.

The chain recombines TRBV6-5 with TRBJ1-4, with no clear D. Germline V lookup: CDR1 MNHEY, CDR2 SVGAGI. Trimming removed 0 bases from V and 7 bases from J, with 12 bases in between. The CDR3 consists of 15 residues. CDR3 nucleotides: TGTGCCAGCAGTTACTCTAATCTTCTTAGTGAAAAACTGTTTTTT. This encodes CASSYSNLLSEKLFF.

This clone was counted between two and nine times. The rearrangement joins TRBV19 to TRBJ1-5; no clear D gene. Germline V gene lookup returns CDR1 LNHDA and CDR2 SQIVND (reference sequence). V lost 3 bases to trimming and J lost 6 bases, with 9 bases between them. CDR3 length: 13 amino acids. The CDR3 reads CASSMRESQPQHF. In nucleotides, the CDR3 is TGTGCCAGTAGTATGAGAGAGAGTCAGCCCCAGCATTTT. Combining the CDR3 with reference TRBV19 and TRBJ1-5 gives the whole variable domain DGGITQSPKYLFRKEGQNVTLSCEQNLNHDAMYWYRQDPGQGLRLIYYSQIVNDFQKGDIAEGYSVSREKKESFPLTVTSAQKNPTAFYLCASSMRESQPQHFGDGTRLSIL.

The chain joins TRBV4-1 to TRBJ1-5; 7 bases are a match to TRBD1. Germline V CDR1 and CDR2: MGHRA, YSYEKL. V trimming: 6 bases; J trimming: 1 base; junction bases outside the gene matches: 6. The CDR3 sequence is 15 residues long. This CDR3 reads CASRPEQGSNQPQHF. CDR3 coding DNA: TGCGCCAGCAGGCCGGAACAGGGGAGCAATCAGCCCCAGCATTTT.

This clone has more than one count but fewer than ten. In DNA, the CDR3 is TGCGCCAGCAGCTTGGCGGGACAGGGGGCTGAGACCCAGTACTTC. Protein: CASSLAGQGAETQYF. The chain uses TRBV5-1 and TRBJ2-5; 12 nucleotides align to TRBD1. The CDR3 sequence is 15 residues long. After removal of 0 bases from V and 5 bases from J, the junction contained 2 bases not matched to a gene. Germline assignment: CDR1 SGHRS and CDR2 YFSETQ.

This chain joins TRBV9 and TRBJ2-1; 8 bases are a match to TRBD2. V was pared by 3 bases and J by 10 bases, with 21 bases of the junction left unmatched. CDR1 is SGDLS and CDR2 is YYNGEE in the germline V gene. CDR3 length equals 18 residues. The CDR3 loop is CASSGQAGAHSYNDEQFF. The CDR3 DNA reads TGTGCCAGCAGCGGCCAAGCGGGGGCGCACTCCTACAATGACGAGCAGTTCTTC.

The count of this clone is one. The rearrangement joins TRBV7-8 to TRBJ2-3, with 7 positions matching TRBD2. Trimming removed 3 bases from V and 6 bases from J; junction bases left unmatched: 3. The CDR3 is 13 residues long. In germline, CDR1 is SGHVS, CDR2 FQNEAQ. CDR3 sequence reads: CASSLGDYDTQYF. In DNA form, the CDR3 reads TGTGCCAGCAGCTTGGGGGACTATGATACGCAGTATTTT. Combining the CDR3 with reference TRBV7-8 and TRBJ2-3 gives the whole variable domain GAGVSQSPRYKVAKRGQDVALRCDPISGHVSLFWYQQALGQGPEFLTYFQNEAQLDKSGLPSDRFFAERPEGSVSTLKIQRTQQEDSAVYLCASSLGDYDTQYFGPGTRLTVL.

This clone was counted once. The V call is TRBV11-2, the J call TRBJ2-7; TRBD1 aligns across 10 bases. J was trimmed by 2 bases and V by 3 bases; bases with no gene match: 1. CDR1 is SGHAT, CDR2 FQNNGV, per germline. This CDR3 has 14 residues. The CDR3 DNA sequence: TGTGCCAGCAGCTTGACAGGGGGCACCTACGAGCAGTACTTC. Its translation is CASSLTGGTYEQYF.

V and J are TRBV11-3 and TRBJ1-3; D not resolved. This CDR3 has 15 residues. V was pared by 6 bases and J by 0 bases, with 12 bases between. CDR1 and CDR2 (germline): SGHNT, YENEEA. The CDR3 is CASSLSGFSGNTIYF. The CDR3 DNA sequence: TGTGCCAGCAGTCTGTCCGGGTTCTCTGGAAACACCATATATTTT. The full variable domain, rest sourced from reference TRBV11-3 and TRBJ1-3, is EAGVVQSPRYKIIEKKQPVAFWCNPISGHNTLYWYLQNLGQGPELLIRYENEEAVDDSQLPKDRFSAERLKGVDSTLKIQPAELGDSAVYLCASSLSGFSGNTIYFGEGSWLTVV.

This clone was observed a few times. The chain links TRBV5-1 to TRBJ2-2; tentatively, D is TRBD1 (6 bases). V lost 4 bases and J lost 0, with 16 bases in between. The CDR3 runs to 17 residues. Germline loops: CDR1 SGHRS, CDR2 YFSETQ. The DNA of the CDR3 is TGCGCCAGCAGCCAGGGTGGAGGACAGCCGAACACCGGGGAGCTGTTTTTT. Translation: CASSQGGGQPNTGELFF.

This chain uses TRBV19 with TRBJ1-5; TRBD1 is a possible D gene (6 bases). V lost 5 bases to trimming and J lost 5 bases, with 13 bases between them. In germline, CDR1 is LNHDA, CDR2 SQIVND (reference sequence). This CDR3 region has 14 residues. The CDR3 loop is CASSGARGDQPQHF. The CDR3 DNA follows: TGTGCCAGTAGTGGGGCCAGGGGAGATCAGCCCCAGCATTTT. Full variable domain (missing parts from reference TRBV19 and TRBJ1-5): DGGITQSPKYLFRKEGQNVTLSCEQNLNHDAMYWYRQDPGQGLRLIYYSQIVNDFQKGDIAEGYSVSREKKESFPLTVTSAQKNPTAFYLCASSGARGDQPQHFGDGTRLSIL.

This rearrangement joins TRBV14 to TRBJ1-3, with TRBD1 as a possible D gene (6 bases). The CDR3 totals 13 residues. Germline V CDR1 and CDR2: SGHDN, FVKESK. V was shortened by 4 bases and J by 9 bases, with 13 bases between the two germline ends. The CDR3 sequence is CASSPLRGGTIYF. CDR3 nucleotides: TGTGCCAGCAGCCCCCTGAGGGGGGGCACCATATATTTT.

This clone was seen more than once but under ten times. The chain combines TRBV5-1 with TRBJ2-1, with TRBD2 identical over 8 bases. J lost 7 bases, V lost 0 bases, and 12 bases had no gene match. The CDR3 extends over 17 amino acids. Germline V CDR1 and CDR2: SGHRS, YFSETQ. For the CDR3, the DNA is TGCGCCAGCAGCTTGGCCGGGACTAGGGGTAGTCGGAATGAGCAGTTCTTC. It encodes CASSLAGTRGSRNEQFF.

V and J are TRBV19 and TRBJ1-1; D not resolved. Trimming removed 5 bases at V and 3 bases at J, with 4 bases between. CDR1 LNHDA and CDR2 SQIVND come from the germline V gene (reference sequence). This CDR3 has 11 amino acids. CDR3 DNA: TGTGCCAGTAGTGCGGACACTGAAGCTTTCTTT. Translated, it gives CASSADTEAFF.

The chain couples TRBV27 to TRBJ2-7, with D perhaps matching TRBD2 (6 bases). The ends were cut back, 2 bases at V and 2 bases at J, with 10 bases in the middle. The CDR3 runs to 14 residues. The germline gives CDR1 MNHEY, CDR2 SMNVEV (reference sequence). As DNA, the CDR3 is TGTGCCAGCAGTTTAGGAGGGAGCCCCTACGAGCAGTACTTC. Translated, it gives CASSLGGSPYEQYF.

V gene TRBV30 combines with J gene TRBJ2-3; 14 nucleotides align to TRBD2. This CDR3 spans 15 amino acids. Germline loops: CDR1 GTSNPN, CDR2 SVGIG (reference sequence). The trim removed 8 bases at V and 2 bases at J, leaving 6 bases unmatched. CDR3 region: CATGLAGVVTDTQYF. CDR3 sequence (DNA): TGTGCCACGGGACTAGCGGGGGTAGTCACAGATACGCAGTATTTT.

The table lists this clone with a few counts. The chain employs TRBV30 and TRBJ2-5, with 8 bases lining up with TRBD1. Germline V lookup: CDR1 GTSNPN, CDR2 SVGIG (reference sequence). The CDR3 spans 15 residues. J was trimmed by 4 bases and V by 3 bases; bases with no gene match: 10. CDR3 sequence (DNA): TGTGCCTGGAGGATACCGGGACAGGATAGAGAGACCCAGTACTTC. Its translation is CAWRIPGQDRETQYF.

The table lists this clone with a count of one. The chain links TRBV6-1 to TRBJ2-7; the match to TRBD1 covers 12 bases. V lost 2 bases and J lost 4; bases outside the gene matches: 6. The germline V gene encodes CDR1 MNHNS and CDR2 SASEGT. CDR3 length: 16 residues. CDR3 in DNA: TGTGCCAGCAGTGAATACGGGACAGGGGGCAGTTACGAGCAGTACTTC. Translated: CASSEYGTGGSYEQYF.

The chain has TRBV5-1 and TRBJ2-5; D not certain. Near its end, the DNA agrees better with TRBJ2-7, so the J call may be wrong. Germline V gives CDR1 SGHRS, CDR2 YFSETQ. The CDR3 runs 14 residues. CDR3 in amino acids: CASSLGGPRYEQYF. CDR3 bases: TGCGCCAGCAGCTTGGGAGGTCCGCGTTACGAGCAGTACTTC.

This chain connects TRBV7-8 to TRBJ2-5, with D hard to call. The J call may be in error: the DNA end matches TRBJ2-7 better. Germline V gene data show CDR1 as SGHVS and CDR2 as FQNEAQ. There are 13 residues in the CDR3. The DNA for the CDR3 is TGTGCCAGCAGCTCAGGCTGGGCCTACGAGCAGTACTTC. It specifies CASSSGWAYEQYF.

V and J are TRBV5-1 and TRBJ1-2; the D gene is possibly TRBD1 (6 bases). In germline, CDR1 is SGHRS, CDR2 YFSETQ. Between the trimmed V and J ends, which lost 0 bases and 6 bases, there was a span of 12 bases. This CDR3 is 14 amino acids long. The CDR3 is CASSLDRERNGYTF. In nucleotides, the CDR3 is TGCGCCAGCAGCTTGGACAGGGAGAGGAATGGCTACACCTTC.

CDR3 bases: TGTGCCAGCAGATACACAGGGGCGGACAATGAGCAGTTCTTC. It encodes CASRYTGADNEQFF. The chain is built from TRBV6-1 and TRBJ2-1; 7 positions agree with TRBD1. V was clipped by 6 bases and J by 5 bases; unmatched bases: 7. Per the germline V gene, CDR1 is MNHNS and CDR2 is SASEGT. The CDR3 loop spans 14 amino acids.

The gene calls are TRBV6-1 and TRBJ2-3; 8 nucleotides agree with TRBD1. The CDR3 is 14 amino acids. The germline CDR1 and CDR2 sequences are MNHNS and SASEGT. J gave up 1 base and V 11 bases, and 8 bases lay outside the gene matches. For the CDR3, the DNA is TGTGCCGGGAGCAGGGGGCGACGCACAGATACGCAGTATTTT. This gives the protein CAGSRGRRTDTQYF.

In this sample, this clone turned up a few times. The V call is TRBV7-9, the J call TRBJ1-1; the match to TRBD1 covers 8 bases. V dropped 5 bases and J dropped 10; count of bases not matched to a gene: 21. This CDR3 has 17 residues. Germline values: CDR1 SEHNR, CDR2 FQNEAQ (reference sequence). CDR3 bases: TGTGCCAGCAGCCACGGCACGGGACCTCGTCGTGACAGGGGAGCTTTCTTT. Its translation: CASSHGTGPRRDRGAFF. Supplemented by reference TRBV7-9 and TRBJ1-1, the full variable domain reads DTGVSQNPRHKITKRGQNVTFRCDPISEHNRLYWYRQTLGQGPEFLTYFQNEAQLEKSRLLSDRFSAERPKGSFSTLEIQRTEQGDSAMYLCASSHGTGPRRDRGAFFGQGTRLTVV.

CDR3 DNA sequence: TGTGCCAGCAGTTTTAGGACTAGCGGGATCGACGAGCAGTACTTC. Translating it yields CASSFRTSGIDEQYF. The chain joins TRBV5-6 to TRBJ2-7; 12 bases are shared with TRBD2. The CDR3 totals 15 residues. J was trimmed by 5 bases and V by 5 bases; bases with no gene match: 8. Germline values: CDR1 SGHDT, CDR2 YYEEEE.

This chain uses TRBV29-1 with TRBJ2-3, with 8 bases matching TRBD2. CDR1 is SQVTM and CDR2 is ANQGSEA in the germline V gene. The trim removed 4 bases at V and 5 bases at J, leaving 8 bases unmatched. The CDR3 runs 14 residues. CDR3 protein: CSVAASGSEDTQYF. CDR3 nucleotides: TGCAGCGTTGCGGCGAGCGGGAGCGAAGATACGCAGTATTTT.

The J gene is TRBJ2-6, the V gene TRBV5-6, with D possibly matching TRBD2 (6 bases). This CDR3 spans 16 amino acids. Germline V gene sequence: CDR1 SGHDT, CDR2 YYEEEE. V was shortened by 7 bases and J by 0 bases, with 14 bases between the two germline ends. CDR3 sequence (DNA): TGTGCCAGCTCGTGGGGGGTCCTCTCTGGGGCCAACGTCCTGACTTTC. Amino acids: CASSWGVLSGANVLTF. Filled out from reference TRBV5-6 and TRBJ2-6, the complete variable domain reads DAGVTQSPTHLIKTRGQQVTLRCSPKSGHDTVSWYQQALGQGPQFIFQYYEEEERQRGNFPDRFSGHQFPNYSSELNVNALLLGDSALYLCASSWGVLSGANVLTFGAGSRLTVL.

DNA for the CDR3: TGTGCCATCAGCGAAGGGGACAGGTATACGCAGTATTTT. Residues: CAISEGDRYTQYF. The chain uses TRBV10-3 and TRBJ2-3, with 8 bases that match TRBD1. The CDR3 is 13 amino acids. The V and J ends lost 6 bases and 7 bases, in that order; junction bases with no gene match: 6. Per the germline V gene, CDR1 is ENHRY and CDR2 is SYGVKD.

The chain combines TRBV30 with TRBJ2-5; possible D gene TRBD1, 6 bases. Gene TRBJ2-7 matches the end of the DNA better, so the J call may be wrong. The CDR3 has 15 amino acids. Germline V lookup: CDR1 GTSNPN, CDR2 SVGIG (reference sequence). The CDR3 reads CAWSVGTSYSYEQYF. In DNA, the CDR3 is TGTGCCTGGAGTGTTGGGACATCCTACTCCTACGAGCAGTACTTC.

This rearrangement joins TRBV30 to TRBJ2-5; TRBD1 might be the D (6 bases). Germline CDR1 GTSNPN, CDR2 SVGIG (reference sequence). The CDR3 has 14 residues. V shed 0 bases and J shed 5 bases, with 13 bases lying between them. CDR3 nucleotide sequence: TGTGCCTGGAGTGTACGTGGGGGCGTGGAGACCCAGTACTTC. Translation gives CAWSVRGGVETQYF.